This T cell receptor beta chain came from a study of blood T cell repertoires in COVID-19. Clones were sequenced by immunoSEQ multiplex PCR, and TCRdb holds only the in-frame ones, with some missing. The table lists a few hundred thousand clones, 80% to 95% of them singletons. Donors were grouped by their self-reported clinical history. Recovery meant two consecutive negative NP/OP PCR tests, professional clearance, or resolved symptoms. Trimming removed 0 bases from V and 4 bases from J; junction bases left unmatched: 4. There are 15 residues in the CDR3. CDR1 and CDR2 (germline): SGHTS, YDEGEE. The sample holds one count of this clone.

This TCR came from a woman in her 30s who had recovered from COVID-19. This rearrangement joins TRBV5-8 to TRBJ1-1; 9 bases agree with TRBD1. The material sequenced was PBMCs or T cells enriched from blood (not recorded which). The CDR3 region is CASSLGDREATEAFF. The CDR3, as DNA: TGTGCCAGCAGCTTGGGGGACAGGGAGGCCACTGAAGCTTTCTTT.